Listed below are T cell receptor beta chains from one sample, sequenced in a study of OX40 agonist ivuxolimab in advanced cancers. The assay was immunoSEQ multiplex PCR, and TCRdb's table has in-frame clones only and misses some. The sample includes about 64,000 clones, about nine tenths seen only once; the top ten take 0.65% to 0.7%. The specimen comprised CD4+ or CD8+ T cells sorted from blood, sampled in a trial of the OX40 agonist ivuxolimab. The receptors stem from an adult with an advanced solid tumor such as melanoma, head and neck, liver or kidney cancer. Each CDR3 is given with its conserved first and last residue. The D gene is left open where the match is weak. A row's size may be missing; if present it is once, few, many or a size class.

D gene | J gene | clone size | V gene | CDR3 length | CDR3 protein | CDR3 DNA
- | TRBJ1-1 | once | TRBV19 | 14 | CASSARRVNTEAFF | TGTGCCAGTAGTGCCCGCAGGGTGAACACTGAAGCTTTCTTT
TRBD2 | TRBJ2-7 | - | TRBV6-6 | 16 | CASSYLGGRLPYEQYF | TGTGCCAGCAGTTACTTGGGCGGGAGGCTTCCCTACGAGCAGTACTTC
- | TRBJ2-3 | - | TRBV7-9 | 13 | CASSWAQGDTQYF | TGTGCCAGCAGTTGGGCCCAGGGGGATACGCAGTATTTT
TRBD1 | TRBJ1-5 | - | TRBV19 | 18 | CASSIARWSGGSNQPQHF | TGTGCCAGTAGTATAGCTAGATGGTCAGGGGGCAGCAATCAGCCCCAGCATTTT
TRBD1 | TRBJ2-3 | - | TRBV6-1 | 14 | CASRDRGSADTQYF | TGTGCCAGCAGGGACAGGGGCAGCGCAGATACGCAGTATTTT
- | TRBJ2-1 | once | TRBV2 | 14 | CASTLDYSYNEQFF | TGTGCCAGCACCCTTGACTACTCCTACAATGAGCAGTTCTTC
TRBD2 | TRBJ2-7 | - | TRBV11-2 | 15 | CASSLGIAGAYEQYF | TGTGCCAGCAGCTTAGGCATAGCGGGCGCCTACGAGCAGTACTTC
TRBD1 | TRBJ2-2 | once | TRBV4-1 | 16 | CASAGTGGAGTGELFF | TGCGCCAGCGCCGGGACAGGGGGCGCCGGCACCGGGGAGCTGTTTTTT
TRBD1 | TRBJ2-7 | - | TRBV18 | 15 | CASSPPDRGRNEQYF | TGTGCCAGCTCACCGCCGGACAGGGGGAGGAACGAGCAGTACTTC
TRBD2 | TRBJ2-5 | - | TRBV6-1 | 15 | CASSEASLAKETQYF | TGTGCCAGCAGTGAAGCTTCACTAGCGAAAGAGACCCAGTACTTC
- | TRBJ2-3 | - | TRBV6-5 | 13 | CASRDRRTDTQYF | TGTGCCAGCAGGGACAGAAGAACAGATACGCAGTATTTT
- | TRBJ1-4 | - | TRBV5-8 | 15 | CASSLRGQLEGKLFF | TGTGCCAGCAGCTTACGGGGACAACTAGAAGGAAAACTGTTTTTT
- | TRBJ2-5 | - | TRBV7-2 | 15 | CASTGADLYQETQYF | TGTGCCAGCACCGGAGCGGATTTGTACCAAGAGACCCAGTACTTC
- | TRBJ2-7 | - | TRBV27 | 11 | CASGDFSEQYF | TGTGCCAGCGGCGACTTTTCCGAGCAGTACTTC
TRBD1 | TRBJ2-1 | - | TRBV15 | 15 | CATSKWTGNVREQFF | TGTGCCACCAGCAAATGGACAGGCAACGTCAGGGAGCAGTTCTTC
- | TRBJ2-1 | few | TRBV4-1 | 17 | CASSQEGVRSSYNEQFF | TGCGCCAGCAGCCAAGAAGGCGTCCGCAGCTCCTACAATGAGCAGTTCTTC
- | TRBJ1-6 | - | TRBV6-1 | 12 | CATGRADSPLHF | TGTGCCACCGGACGGGCCGATTCACCCCTCCACTTT
- | TRBJ2-5 | once | TRBV18 | 13 | CASSPGNQETQYF | TGTGCCAGCTCACCGGGCAACCAAGAGACCCAGTACTTC
TRBD1 | TRBJ2-2 | - | TRBV4-1 | 16 | CASSHPTGRNTGELFF | TGCGCCAGCAGCCACCCGACAGGGAGGAACACCGGGGAGCTGTTTTTT
- | TRBJ2-7 | - | TRBV9 | 15 | CASSVAMGNSYEQYF | TGTGCCAGCAGCGTAGCTATGGGAAACTCCTATGAGCAGTACTTC
- | TRBJ2-7 | - | TRBV5-1 | 14 | CASSPIDMRGEQYF | TGCGCCAGCAGCCCCATTGACATGCGGGGCGAGCAGTACTTC
- | TRBJ1-2 | few | TRBV7-9 | 12 | CASSRDLYGYTF | TGTGCCAGCAGCAGGGACCTCTATGGCTACACCTTC
- | TRBJ2-5 | - | TRBV6-5 | 16 | CASSSHRRTDQETQYF | TGTGCCAGCAGTTCCCACCGCAGGACAGACCAAGAGACCCAGTACTTC
TRBD2 | TRBJ2-1 | once | TRBV5-1 | 16 | CASSLIAGVSYNEQFF | TGCGCCAGCAGCTTGATAGCGGGAGTTTCCTACAATGAGCAGTTCTTC
- | TRBJ2-3 | once | TRBV1 | 15 | CTSSSPAGGSDTQYF | TGCACCAGCAGCTCTCCAGCGGGAGGATCAGATACGCAGTATTTT
- | TRBJ2-4 | - | TRBV7-8 | 13 | CASSISQGGIQYF | TGTGCCAGCAGCATATCCCAGGGGGGCATTCAGTACTTC
TRBD2 | TRBJ2-7 | once | TRBV28 | 15 | CASSPPGGSGYEQYF | TGTGCCAGCAGCCCGCCGGGGGGGTCGGGTTACGAGCAGTACTTC
- | TRBJ2-3 | - | TRBV27 | 14 | CASSARTTLDTQYF | TGTGCCAGCTCCGCGCGGACTACTCTAGATACGCAGTATTTT
TRBD1 | TRBJ1-1 | - | TRBV19 | 15 | CASSLRTGIRTEAFF | TGTGCCAGTAGTCTCCGGACAGGGATTAGGACTGAAGCTTTCTTT
- | TRBJ1-1 | - | TRBV6-1 | 14 | CASSPRTGDGEAFF | TGTGCCAGCAGTCCTCGGACGGGGGATGGTGAAGCTTTCTTT
- | TRBJ2-3 | once | TRBV28 | 16 | CASSRAGRSSTDTQYF | TGTGCCAGCAGTCGGGCTGGAAGGTCGAGCACAGATACGCAGTATTTT
TRBD2 | TRBJ2-1 | - | TRBV11-2 | 17 | CASSLVSLAGGINEQFF | TGTGCCAGCAGCTTAGTGAGTCTAGCGGGAGGGATAAATGAGCAGTTCTTC
- | TRBJ1-4 | - | TRBV6-5 | 15 | CASSYPGRGEEKLFF | TGTGCCAGCAGTTACCCCGGGAGGGGTGAGGAAAAACTGTTTTTT
- | TRBJ1-1 | - | TRBV19 | 13 | CASSMTANTEAFF | TGTGCCAGTAGTATGACCGCGAACACTGAAGCTTTCTTT
- | TRBJ2-7 | - | TRBV30 | 11 | CAWSVPGWVYF | TGTGCCTGGAGTGTACCCGGATGGGTTTACTTC
TRBD2 | TRBJ2-5 | - | TRBV5-1 | 17 | CASSLGGLAGEGETQYF | TGCGCCAGCAGCTTGGGGGGACTAGCGGGAGAAGGAGAGACCCAGTACTTC
TRBD2 | TRBJ2-2 | - | TRBV18 | 18 | CASSPPGLAIHWTGELFF | TGTGCCAGCTCGCCCCCGGGACTAGCGATTCATTGGACCGGGGAGCTGTTTTTT
- | TRBJ1-5 | - | TRBV28 | 15 | CATPGPRGSNQPQHF | TGTGCCACCCCAGGGCCCCGAGGCAGCAATCAGCCCCAGCATTTT
- | TRBJ1-6 | - | TRBV5-1 | 15 | CASSPTGPEGAPLHF | TGCGCCAGCAGCCCTACCGGGCCGGAGGGAGCACCCCTCCACTTT
- | TRBJ2-3 | - | TRBV4-2 | 16 | CASSHAGLGGTDTQYF | TGTGCCAGCAGCCACGCTGGGTTAGGGGGCACAGATACGCAGTATTTT
- | TRBJ2-3 | - | TRBV5-6 | 15 | CASSFLGLDTDTQYF | TGTGCCAGCAGCTTTCTAGGACTCGACACAGATACGCAGTATTTT
- | TRBJ2-5 | few | TRBV7-9 | 16 | CASSLGRGLIQETQYF | TGTGCCAGCAGCTTAGGACGGGGACTGATACAAGAGACCCAGTACTTC
TRBD1 | TRBJ1-1 | - | TRBV7-9 | 16 | CASSTTSGTGYTEAFF | TGTGCCAGCAGCACAACCTCCGGGACAGGGTACACTGAAGCTTTCTTT
TRBD2 | TRBJ2-2 | - | TRBV7-2 | 15 | CASSLNPGRRGELFF | TGTGCCAGCAGCTTAAATCCCGGGAGGAGAGGGGAGCTGTTTTTT
- | TRBJ2-7 | - | TRBV20-1 | 11 | CSARGDGEQYF | TGCAGTGCTAGAGGAGATGGGGAGCAGTACTTC
- | TRBJ2-7 | - | TRBV18 | 14 | CASSPQGNLYEQYF | TGTGCCAGCTCACCACAGGGTAATCTCTACGAGCAGTACTTC
- | TRBJ1-5 | - | TRBV18 | 14 | CASSPRRVNQPQHF | TGTGCCAGCTCACCCCGGAGAGTCAATCAGCCCCAGCATTTT
- | TRBJ2-7 | - | TRBV6-6 | 12 | CASSPPDRRQYF | TGTGCCAGCAGTCCCCCGGATCGACGGCAGTACTTC
- | TRBJ1-6 | once | TRBV18 | 14 | CASSPRDSNSPLHF | TGTGCCAGCTCACCACGAGACTCAAATTCACCCCTCCACTTT
TRBD1 | TRBJ1-1 | - | TRBV5-1 | 13 | CASIRTGYTEAFF | TGCGCCAGCATACGGACAGGGTACACTGAAGCTTTCTTT
TRBD2 | TRBJ2-3 | - | TRBV19 | 14 | CASSSGRHPDTQYF | TGTGCCAGTTCTAGCGGGAGGCACCCAGATACGCAGTATTTT
- | TRBJ2-3 | - | TRBV27 | 15 | CASSPIPSATDTQYF | TGTGCCAGCAGTCCCATTCCTAGCGCAACAGATACGCAGTATTTT
- | TRBJ2-1 | - | TRBV11-2 | 19 | CASSLDGFVLGSSYNEQFF | TGTGCCAGCAGCTTAGATGGGTTTGTCCTAGGTTCCTCCTACAATGAGCAGTTCTTC
- | TRBJ1-4 | - | TRBV5-1 | 14 | CASSLGARGEKLFF | TGCGCCAGCAGCCTCGGGGCAAGGGGTGAAAAACTGTTTTTT
- | TRBJ2-7 | - | TRBV2 | 15 | CASSDRAAGRYEQYF | TGTGCCAGCAGTGACAGGGCCGCGGGAAGATACGAGCAGTACTTC